A single sample is the source of the 25 T cell receptor beta chains below, sequenced in a study of post-analysis software for immune sequencing data. Each TCR beta cDNA library carried unique molecular identifiers. TCRdb analysed the PCR reads with MiXCR anew, one entry per CDR3 protein. The sample holds 700,000 to 800,000 distinct CDR3 sequences; 30% are singletons and the top ten take roughly 0.57%. Study-wide findings and caveats: When patients were compared with controls, 4 or 5 TRBV segments were more frequent, TRBV5-6, TRBV5-1 and TRBV20-1 among them.

Their specific antigens are unknown. The sample was blood. The receptors here all came from a girl aged 5-17 years with multiple sclerosis.

V is TRBV6-5 and J is TRBJ1-4; 7 nucleotides agree with TRBD1. Germline CDR1 and CDR2: MNHEY and SVGAGI. This CDR3 is 15 amino acids long. Trimming at V came to 6 bases and at J to 7 bases, leaving 11 bases not matched to a gene. CDR3 sequence (DNA): TGTGCCAGCAGCCACGGGGGTGGGACAGCTGAAAAACTGTTTTTT. Translated: CASSHGGGTAEKLFF.

This clonotype was seen a few times. This chain joins TRBV20-1 and TRBJ1-1; TRBD1 is a possible D gene (5 bases). CDR3 length equals 12 residues. Germline V CDR1 and CDR2: DFQATT, SNEGSKA (reference sequence). Trimming pared 4 bases from V and 10 bases from J, leaving 16 bases between. This CDR3 is CSAKGDSSGAFF. The CDR3 DNA is TGCAGTGCTAAAGGGGATAGTAGTGGAGCTTTCTTT.

There are a few counts of this clonotype. The rearrangement links TRBV9 to TRBJ2-1, with 9 positions matching TRBD2. The CDR3 totals 17 residues. Germline CDR1 reads SGDLS; CDR2 reads YYNGEE. V trimming: 3 bases; J trimming: 0 bases; junction bases outside the gene matches: 7. The CDR3 coding sequence is TGTGCCAGCAGCGCCGGGACTAGCAGACACTCCTACAATGAGCAGTTCTTC. This encodes CASSAGTSRHSYNEQFF.

The chain joins TRBV5-1 to TRBJ2-5, with 8 bases that match TRBD2. After removal of 0 bases from V and 11 bases from J, the junction contained 15 bases not matched to a gene. The length of the CDR3 is 16 residues. The germline V gene has CDR1 SGHRS and CDR2 YFSETQ. CDR3 amino acids: CASSLGGRTSYNEQYF. As DNA, the CDR3 is TGCGCCAGCAGCTTGGGAGGTCGGACTAGCTACAATGAGCAGTACTTC.

The chain employs TRBV4-3 and TRBJ1-1; D is unclear. Germline-derived CDR1 and CDR2 are LGHNA and YSLEER. V lost 2 bases and J lost 5, with 9 bases in between. This CDR3 region has 13 residues. The CDR3: CASSQFKGTEAFF. In DNA form, the CDR3 reads TGCGCCAGCAGCCAATTTAAAGGGACTGAAGCTTTCTTT.

The sample holds a few counts of this clonotype. The V and J genes are TRBV7-6 and TRBJ1-6; D gene unclear. The length of the CDR3 is 14 residues. The ends were cut back, 6 bases at V and 7 bases at J, with 13 bases in the middle. CDR1 SGHVS and CDR2 FNYEAQ come from the germline V gene. DNA for the CDR3: TGTGCCAGCAGGTCCGCAGGCCCCAATTCACCCCTCCACTTT. The encoded protein is CASRSAGPNSPLHF.

This CDR3 reads CSAPDIGRAKNIQYF. DNA for the CDR3: TGCAGTGCTCCGGACATTGGGCGAGCCAAAAACATTCAGTACTTC. The chain carries TRBV20-1 and TRBJ2-4, with D possibly matching TRBD1 (5 bases). The CDR3 covers 15 residues. The V gene's germline CDR1 is DFQATT and CDR2 SNEGSKA (reference sequence). Trimming took off 5 bases at V and 0 bases at J, with 14 bases between the two ends.

The genes are TRBV5-1 and TRBJ2-7, with 7 nucleotides matching TRBD2. Trimming cost V 4 bases and J 5 bases; bases outside gene matches: 9. Germline assignment: CDR1 SGHRS and CDR2 YFSETQ. The CDR3 is made up of 14 amino acids. CDR3 bases: TGCGCCAGCAGCCCGGGAGGCCCTCGGGACGAGCAGTACTTC. It codes for CASSPGGPRDEQYF.

This chain connects TRBV11-2 to TRBJ2-7, with unresolved D. The V end lost 3 bases, the J end lost 5 bases, and 11 bases lay between the germline ends. The CDR3 has 13 amino acids. The germline V gene encodes CDR1 SGHAT and CDR2 FQNNGV. The CDR3 sequence: CASSFSSLNEQYF. The CDR3 nucleotides are TGTGCCAGCAGCTTCAGCTCCCTTAACGAGCAGTACTTC.

With regard to this clonotype: Sequence at one end of the junction differs from germline and may be a read error. This chain links TRBV10-3 with TRBJ2-4, with D uncertain. The DNA end is more similar to TRBJ2-7, so the J call may be wrong. The CDR3 has 12 residues. Germline CDR1 and CDR2: ENHRY and SYGVKD. CDR3 protein: CAVSELRYEQYF. The CDR3 bases are TGTGCCGTCAGTGAGTTGCGGTACGAGCAGTACTTC.

The chain links TRBV5-8 to TRBJ2-3, with 8 bases identical to TRBD1. This CDR3 contains 16 residues. V gave up 3 bases and J gave up 5 bases; unmatched junction bases: 11. The V gene's germline CDR1 is SGHTS and CDR2 YDEGEE. The CDR3 coding sequence is TGTGCCAGCAGCTCCCGGTACAGGGGGTCCAAAGATACGCAGTATTTT. It codes for CASSSRYRGSKDTQYF. Together with reference TRBV5-8 and TRBJ2-3, the CDR3 gives the full variable domain: EAGVTQSPTHLIKTRGQQATLRCSPISGHTSVYWYQQALGLGLQFLLWYDEGEERNRGNFPPRFSGRQFPNYSSELNVNALELEDSALYLCASSSRYRGSKDTQYFGPGTRLTVL.

Only a few counts were recorded for this clonotype. The V and J genes are TRBV20-1 and TRBJ2-1; 7 bases line up with TRBD1. There are 14 residues in the CDR3. The junction had 6 bases not matched to a gene; V was cut back by 3 bases and J by 4 bases. Germline CDR1 DFQATT, CDR2 SNEGSKA (reference sequence). DNA of the CDR3: TGCAGTGCTAGGGGGGACAGTGTATACAATGAGCAGTTCTTC. It yields the protein CSARGDSVYNEQFF.

The V gene is TRBV4-3, the J gene TRBJ2-3, with TRBD2 matching 11 bases. Trimming cost V 3 bases and J 6 bases; bases outside gene matches: 8. This CDR3 has 16 residues. In germline, CDR1 is LGHNA, CDR2 YSLEER. The CDR3 region is CASSHELAGASDTQYF. The CDR3 region has the DNA TGCGCCAGCAGCCACGAACTAGCGGGAGCATCGGATACGCAGTATTTT.

V is TRBV3-1 and J is TRBJ2-3, with D perhaps TRBD2 (5 bases). V lost 5 bases, J lost 3 bases, and 27 bases lay in between. Germline V gene sequence: CDR1 LGHDT, CDR2 YNNKEL (reference sequence). The CDR3 contains 19 residues. The CDR3 sequence is CASSDRAINVHDYTDTQYF. The CDR3 DNA is TGTGCCAGCAGCGACCGGGCCATTAACGTTCACGACTATACAGATACGCAGTATTTT.

This clonotype was detected once. This chain joins TRBV6-1 and TRBJ2-1, with 7 bases that match TRBD1. V lost 7 bases, J lost 12 bases, and 15 bases stayed unmatched. CDR1 and CDR2 from the germline V gene are MNHNS and SASEGT. The CDR3 length is 14 residues. The CDR3, as DNA: TGTGCCAGCACGAGACAGGGCTACTTCGTTGGGCAGTTCTTC. This encodes CASTRQGYFVGQFF.

V gene TRBV18 combines with J gene TRBJ2-5; the match to TRBD2 covers 11 bases. This CDR3 has 15 amino acids. Unmatched junction bases numbered 7, after V lost 5 bases and J lost 5 bases. Germline V gene lookup returns CDR1 KGHSH and CDR2 LQKENI. The CDR3: CASSVLAGVGETQYF. CDR3 in DNA: TGTGCCAGCTCAGTACTAGCGGGAGTCGGTGAGACCCAGTACTTC.

The rearrangement uses TRBV5-1 and TRBJ2-1; the D call may be TRBD1 or TRBD2 (5 bases each). The ends were cut back, 4 bases at V and 11 bases at J, with 13 bases in the middle. Looked up from germline, CDR1 is SGHRS and CDR2 is YFSETQ. The CDR3 has 12 amino acids. The CDR3 sequence is CASSLRPGQQFF. The CDR3 DNA is TGCGCCAGCAGCCTAAGGCCGGGACAGCAGTTCTTC.

CDR3 sequence (DNA): TGCAGTGCTAGAGATGTGGGGACAGCCTACGAGCAGTACTTC. Translated: CSARDVGTAYEQYF. The chain combines TRBV20-1 with TRBJ2-7, with 7 bases that match TRBD1. V lost 0 bases and J lost 2; bases outside the gene matches: 4. Germline V CDR1 and CDR2: DFQATT, SNEGSKA (reference sequence). CDR3 size: 14 residues.

This clonotype was seen a handful of times. V gene TRBV28 combines with J gene TRBJ2-1, with 13 bases lining up with TRBD2. The CDR3 spans 19 residues. CDR1 and CDR2 (germline): MDHEN, SYDVKM. V lost 4 bases, J lost 6 bases, and 15 bases stayed unmatched. For the CDR3, the DNA is TGTGCCAGCAGTTCCATAACTCGGACTAGCGGGAGTAACCCCAATGAGCAGTTCTTC. Translation: CASSSITRTSGSNPNEQFF.

This chain uses TRBV7-9 with TRBJ2-4; possible D gene TRBD1, 5 bases. CDR1 is SEHNR, CDR2 FQNEAQ, per germline (reference sequence). The CDR3 sequence is 19 residues long. The V end lost 5 bases, the J end lost 10 bases, and 33 bases lay between the germline ends. The CDR3 sequence: CASSRTFGAEAPSTRIQYF. CDR3 coding DNA: TGTGCCAGCAGCCGTACATTTGGGGCAGAAGCCCCCTCGACGAGAATTCAGTACTTC.

V is TRBV6-6 and J is TRBJ1-5; 7 nucleotides match TRBD1. The CDR3 extends over 15 amino acids. Germline V gives CDR1 MNHNY, CDR2 SVGAGI (reference sequence). V lost 4 bases and J lost 6; bases outside the gene matches: 9. CDR3 sequence: CASSFHRGLGQPQHF. CDR3 sequence (DNA): TGTGCCAGCAGTTTCCACAGGGGTCTGGGTCAGCCCCAGCATTTT.

The genes are TRBV6-1 and TRBJ1-6, with a possible D match to TRBD1 (6 bases). This CDR3 spans 21 amino acids. Germline CDR1 and CDR2: MNHNS and SASEGT. Trimming stripped 6 bases from V and 0 bases from J, with 27 bases between. The CDR3 loop reads CASSRWGPDRPNSSYNSPLHF. The CDR3 DNA reads TGTGCCAGCAGCCGCTGGGGACCGGACAGACCCAATAGCTCCTATAATTCACCCCTCCACTTT.

This clonotype was observed a handful of times. The chain has TRBV20-1 and TRBJ2-3, with 12 bases matching TRBD2. The V and J ends lost 6 bases and 2 bases, in that order; junction bases with no gene match: 9. Germline V lookup: CDR1 DFQATT, CDR2 SNEGSKA (reference sequence). The CDR3 loop spans 16 amino acids. For the CDR3, the DNA is TGCAGTGCCCCGCCGGCTAGCGGGGGGGTCACAGATACGCAGTATTTT. Translated, it gives CSAPPASGGVTDTQYF.

J is TRBJ1-4 and V is TRBV7-9, with 7 bases aligning to TRBD1. The germline V gene has CDR1 SEHNR and CDR2 FQNEAQ (reference sequence). CDR3 size: 15 residues. The trim removed 7 bases at V and 7 bases at J, leaving 12 bases unmatched. The CDR3 bases are TGTGCCAGCATAGGCCCCGACAGGGTGGCTGAAAAACTGTTTTTT. Amino acids: CASIGPDRVAEKLFF.

This clonotype was counted a few times. V is TRBV28 and J is TRBJ2-4; 10 bases line up with TRBD1. Germline lookup yields CDR1 MDHEN and CDR2 SYDVKM. The V gene end was trimmed by 5 bases and the J gene end by 14 bases; junction bases not matched to a gene: 3. This CDR3 is built from 11 residues. This chain's CDR3 is CASSGDRGEYF. The CDR3 DNA reads TGTGCCAGCAGTGGGGACAGGGGCGAGTACTTC.